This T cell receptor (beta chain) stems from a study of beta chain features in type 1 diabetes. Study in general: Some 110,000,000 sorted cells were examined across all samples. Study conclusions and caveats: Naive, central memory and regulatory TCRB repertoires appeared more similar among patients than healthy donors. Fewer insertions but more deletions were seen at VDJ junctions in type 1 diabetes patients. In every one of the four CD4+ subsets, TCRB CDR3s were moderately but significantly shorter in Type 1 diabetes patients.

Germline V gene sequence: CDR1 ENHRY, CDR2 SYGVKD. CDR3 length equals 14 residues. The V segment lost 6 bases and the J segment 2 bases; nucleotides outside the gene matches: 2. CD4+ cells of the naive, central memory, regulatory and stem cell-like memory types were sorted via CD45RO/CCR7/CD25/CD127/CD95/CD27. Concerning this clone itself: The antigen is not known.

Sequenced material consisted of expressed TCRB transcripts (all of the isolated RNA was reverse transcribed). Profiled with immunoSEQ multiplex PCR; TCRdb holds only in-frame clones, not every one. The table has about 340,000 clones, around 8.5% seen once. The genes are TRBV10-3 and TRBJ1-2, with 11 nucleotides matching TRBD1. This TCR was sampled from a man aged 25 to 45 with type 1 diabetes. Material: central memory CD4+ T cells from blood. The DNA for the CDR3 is TGTGCCATCAGCGGACAGGGGGCGAACTATGGCTACACCTTC. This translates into CAISGQGANYGYTF.